These T cell receptor beta chains were read from a single sample in a study of blood T cells in healthy people across ages. TCRdb reprocessed the 5' RACE reads via MiXCR and lists one record per CDR3 protein. This table has over a million distinct CDR3 sequences, roughly 43% appearing once. The sample comprised blood. The source is a woman in her late teens or twenties in good health. The conserved cysteine and the conserved F or W are not part of the CDR3 here. D genes are given only for firm matches.

j_gene | v_gene | d_gene | CDR3aa
TRBJ2-7 | TRBV7-2 | . | ASSFQGFSYEQY
TRBJ1-5 | TRBV19 | . | ASSAGLRYQPQH
TRBJ1-2 | TRBV20-1 | TRBD1 | SARTTGAAYGYT
TRBJ2-2 | TRBV4-1 | . | ASSQAEAGELF
TRBJ2-4 | TRBV18 | . | ASSPPIVLAKNIQY
TRBJ2-5 | TRBV5-1 | TRBD2 | ASSFRGLVSTQY
TRBJ2-5 | TRBV7-2 | TRBD2 | ASSLVGGGPEETQY
TRBJ2-7 | TRBV27 | . | ASSFLSGRPHEQY
TRBJ2-7 | TRBV29-1 | . | SVIQENGYEQY
TRBJ2-3 | TRBV20-1 | . | SASGIRLSRGDTQY
TRBJ2-7 | TRBV12-3/TRBV12-4 | TRBD2 | ASSDLSSGGAYEQY
TRBJ2-1 | TRBV4-2 | . | ASSQGRLDNEQF
TRBJ1-1 | TRBV15 | TRBD1 | ATSRPGTGRTEAF
TRBJ1-2 | TRBV20-1 | . | SALPGQAANYGYT
TRBJ1-4 | TRBV4-3 | . | ASSQDRRGESLLF
TRBJ2-7 | TRBV6-5 | . | ASSYSTGDYEQY
TRBJ2-1 | TRBV6-5 | TRBD1 | ASSPQGVVEQF
TRBJ1-2 | TRBV29-1 | TRBD1 | SVDLQGGGYT
TRBJ1-4 | TRBV12-3/TRBV12-4 | . | ASGLATNEKLF
TRBJ2-5 | TRBV29-1 | . | SVEGPGGQETQY
TRBJ2-1 | TRBV7-8 | . | ASSLRGALNEQF
TRBJ2-1 | TRBV7-2 | TRBD1 | ASSSGTGSNEQF
TRBJ1-4 | TRBV5-1 | TRBD1 | ASSPDREGLSEKLF
TRBJ2-1 | TRBV29-1 | TRBD2 | SGAGLAGGNYNEQF
TRBJ2-1 | TRBV6-2/TRBV6-3 | TRBD1 | ASSYRDRGWHNEQF
TRBJ2-5 | TRBV28 | TRBD2 | ASSLSLADQETQY
TRBJ1-5 | TRBV20-1 | TRBD1 | SATYRGIFAQH
TRBJ2-1 | TRBV7-9 | . | ASSLGISPNEQF
TRBJ2-7 | TRBV21-1 | . | ASSKVLFSYEQY
TRBJ1-2 | TRBV4-3 | . | ASSLRPPINYGYT
TRBJ1-2 | TRBV6-2/TRBV6-3 | TRBD1 | ASTSGQGANYGYT
TRBJ1-1 | TRBV4-1 | . | ASRPDTYTEAF
TRBJ2-7 | TRBV2 | . | ASSEARLTYEQY
TRBJ2-1 | TRBV15 | . | ATSRDLLDEQF
TRBJ1-2 | TRBV7-8 | . | ASSPVPLSYGYT
TRBJ2-7 | TRBV20-1 | TRBD1 | SARQGFSYEQY
TRBJ2-1 | TRBV4-3 | . | ASSQVAGRSYNEQF
TRBJ2-1 | TRBV3-1 | . | ASSQDPGETQF
TRBJ2-5 | TRBV7-2 | . | ASSSQGWETQY
TRBJ2-5 | TRBV4-1 | . | ASSQVAAQETQY
TRBJ2-7 | TRBV28 | TRBD2 | ATTSGVNEQY
TRBJ1-1 | TRBV7-9 | . | ASSSSGTINTEAF
TRBJ1-2 | TRBV15 | . | ATAMEGGLYYGYT
TRBJ2-3 | TRBV5-1 | TRBD2 | ASRAGAVTDTQY
TRBJ2-5 | TRBV20-1 | TRBD2 | SATGTSGSSETQY
TRBJ2-2 | TRBV27 | TRBD1 | ASSGTGGANTGELF
. | TRBV20-1 | . | SLLHTSYNEQY
. | TRBV6-2/TRBV6-3 | . | ASSKLKAEQY
TRBJ1-5 | TRBV20-1 | TRBD1 | SARDPDRNQPQH
TRBJ1-3 | TRBV6-5 | . | ASRNTEWGGNTIY
TRBJ2-1 | TRBV7-8 | . | ASSLLSGSYNEQF
TRBJ2-3 | TRBV7-2 | . | ASSPDSTSTDTQY
TRBJ2-5 | TRBV4-3 | TRBD2 | ASSQGGLAGDQETQY